Each of the 16 T cell receptor beta chains below was sequenced from the same sample in a study of naive and memory T cell subsets. Both TRBC1 and TRBC2 were covered by a beta constant-region primer of two equimolar oligonucleotides. The ligated cDNA underwent four PCR rounds using SP2 and nested alpha and beta constant-region primers. TCRdb recomputed calls from the UMI-ligation and nested PCR reads with MiXCR, one row per CDR3 protein. Here the sample spans 20,000 to 25,000 distinct CDR3 sequences, roughly 8.2% being singletons. The sample consisted of central memory CD8+ T cells from blood. These receptors were taken from a human donor in good health.

V and J are TRBV7-9 and TRBJ1-2; D ambiguous. Per germline, CDR1 SEHNR and CDR2 FQNEAQ (reference sequence). The CDR3 contains 13 residues. The germline V and J ends were trimmed by 2 bases and 3 bases, with 7 bases remaining between them. The CDR3 spells CASSLMEDYGYTF. CDR3 sequence (DNA): TGTGCCAGCAGCTTAATGGAGGACTATGGCTACACCTTC.

The chain is built from TRBV12-3 or TRBV12-4 and TRBJ1-4, with D possibly matching TRBD1 (5 bases). Trimming removed 8 bases at V and 3 bases at J, with 16 bases between. CDR3 length equals 15 residues. CDR3 in DNA: TGTGCCAGCGGGAACCTTTGGGGCCCTAATGAAAAACTGTTTTTT. It codes for CASGNLWGPNEKLFF.

The genes are TRBV4-3 and TRBJ1-5; unclear D gene. CDR1 and CDR2 from the germline V gene are LGHNA and YSLEER. The CDR3 has 13 residues. V was clipped by 5 bases and J by 4 bases, with 9 bases between them. The CDR3 is CASSVGGNQPQHF. CDR3 coding DNA: TGCGCCAGCAGCGTGGGAGGGAATCAGCCCCAGCATTTT.

The chain carries TRBV28 and TRBJ2-7, with D possibly matching TRBD1 (6 bases). The CDR3 covers 18 residues. V lost 1 base and J lost 0, with 19 bases in between. CDR1 is MDHEN, CDR2 SYDVKM, per germline. CDR3 sequence: CASSLSTGQPHLSYEQYF. The CDR3 DNA sequence: TGTGCCAGCAGTTTATCCACTGGACAGCCTCACCTCTCCTACGAGCAGTACTTC.

This clonotype has at least ten counts. The chain carries TRBV7-8 and TRBJ2-7; D is undetermined. The V gene lost 3 bases and the J gene lost 3 bases, with 21 bases spanning the gap. This CDR3 spans 17 amino acids. Germline V gene sequence: CDR1 SGHVS, CDR2 FQNEAQ. The CDR3 protein is CASSLEGWNAPGYEQYF. The CDR3 DNA sequence: TGTGCCAGCAGCTTGGAAGGGTGGAACGCACCGGGCTACGAGCAGTACTTC.

This clonotype is termed medium-sized. The chain couples TRBV19 to TRBJ2-1; the match to TRBD2 covers 7 bases. Trimming at V came to 11 bases and at J to 8 bases, leaving 21 bases not matched to a gene. Germline V lookup: CDR1 LNHDA, CDR2 SQIVND (reference sequence). The CDR3 is 16 amino acids. This CDR3 is CASRELAGFPADEQFF. CDR3 DNA sequence: TGTGCCTCAAGAGAATTAGCGGGCTTCCCCGCGGATGAGCAGTTCTTC.

This clonotype was found many times. The genes are TRBV19 and TRBJ1-4; D uncertain. The CDR3 spans 13 residues. Trimming cost V 5 bases and J 8 bases, with 12 bases left between them. The V gene's germline CDR1 is LNHDA and CDR2 SQIVND (reference sequence). The CDR3 sequence: CASSFGPGEKLFF. In DNA form, the CDR3 reads TGTGCCAGTAGTTTCGGCCCGGGGGAAAAACTGTTTTTT.

In its sample, this clonotype was seen many times. For the CDR3, the DNA is TGTGCCAGCTGCTTAGCGGGAGGAGGGGACTACGAGCAGTACTTC. Residues: CASCLAGGGDYEQYF. The chain employs TRBV6-5 and TRBJ2-7, with 10 bases identical to TRBD2. Per the germline V gene, CDR1 is MNHEY and CDR2 is SVGAGI. V shed 8 bases, J shed 3 bases, and the junction held 10 bases outside the gene matches. The CDR3 sequence is 15 residues long.

This rearrangement joins TRBV27 to TRBJ2-3, with D maybe TRBD2 (6 bases). The CDR3 has 13 residues. CDR1 and CDR2 from the germline V gene are MNHEY and SMNVEV (reference sequence). Deletions cut 3 bases from V and 5 bases from J, with 9 bases between. The CDR3 sequence is CASSFRGRDTQYF. Written as DNA, the CDR3 is TGTGCCAGCAGTTTCCGGGGGAGAGATACGCAGTATTTT.

This clonotype has only a few counts. V is TRBV7-6 and J is TRBJ2-1; D is undetermined. The V and J ends lost 1 base and 3 bases respectively, with 4 bases between them. The CDR3 contains 13 residues. Germline assignment: CDR1 SGHVS and CDR2 FNYEAQ. Here the CDR3 reads CASSLGFYNEQFF. Written as DNA, the CDR3 is TGTGCCAGCAGCTTAGGGTTCTACAATGAGCAGTTCTTC.

This clonotype was detected a few times. The V and J genes are TRBV25-1 and TRBJ2-3; no reliable D call. The CDR3 contains 14 residues. Deletions cut 5 bases from V and 4 bases from J, with 13 bases between. Germline V gene data show CDR1 as MGHDK and CDR2 as SYGVNS. CDR3 protein: CASSPHGDADTQYF. CDR3 coding DNA: TGTGCCAGCAGTCCCCACGGAGACGCAGATACGCAGTATTTT.

Many counts were recorded for this clonotype. The rearrangement joins TRBV28 to TRBJ2-3; D possibly uses TRBD1 or TRBD2 (5 bases each). The germline V gene has CDR1 MDHEN and CDR2 SYDVKM. V shed 5 bases and J shed 0 bases, with 18 bases lying between them. This CDR3 contains 17 residues. CDR3 amino acids: CASSPPLTGTSTDTQYF. The CDR3 nucleotides are TGTGCCAGCAGTCCCCCTCTGACTGGGACGAGCACAGATACGCAGTATTTT.

The rearrangement uses TRBV7-3 and TRBJ1-1; TRBD1 is a possible D gene (5 bases). Trimming took off 6 bases at V and 0 bases at J, with 41 bases between the two ends. CDR1 is SGHTA, CDR2 FQGTGA, per germline. The CDR3 length is 24 residues. The CDR3 here is CASRTTNRKLKKRKGARVNTEAFF. The CDR3 DNA follows: TGTGCCAGCAGGACGACAAACCGTAAATTAAAAAAGCGAAAAGGAGCCAGGGTGAACACTGAAGCTTTCTTT.

This chain connects TRBV4-1 to TRBJ2-5; a possible D gene is TRBD1 (5 bases). The CDR3 spans 15 residues. V lost 0 bases and J lost 5, with 13 bases in between. The germline V gene has CDR1 MGHRA and CDR2 YSYEKL. For the CDR3, the DNA is TGCGCCAGCAGCCAAGATCGCCAGGGCCCGGAGACCCAGTACTTC. It yields the protein CASSQDRQGPETQYF.

V is TRBV29-1 and J is TRBJ1-3; D remains unclear. With 6 bases removed from V and 0 bases from J, the gap between germline ends came to 9 bases. The CDR3 covers 13 residues. Per germline, CDR1 SQVTM and CDR2 ANQGSEA. CDR3 nucleotides: TGCAGCGTCAGCAGTAGCTCTGGAAACACCATATATTTT. This translates into CSVSSSSGNTIYF.

This clonotype was detected many times. The CDR3 loop reads CGTTGGYNEQFF. The CDR3 DNA is TGTGGCACGACGGGAGGGTACAATGAGCAGTTCTTC. This sequence joins TRBV2 and TRBJ2-1, with TRBD2 matching over 8 bases. The germline V gene encodes CDR1 SNHLY and CDR2 FYNNEI. The CDR3 contains 12 residues.